Presented here are 14 T cell receptor beta chains from one specimen sequenced in a study of cytomegalovirus exposure and HLA in healthy donors. The PCR had 60 Vbeta and 13 Jbeta primers. Profiled with immunoSEQ multiplex PCR; TCRdb holds only in-frame clones, not every one. The sample holds some 130,000 clones, roughly 82% seen once. Material: PBMCs. The source of these receptors is a man in his fifties in good health and CMV-seronegative.

V gene TRBV7-9 combines with J gene TRBJ1-1, with TRBD1 matching over 7 bases. V was pared by 5 bases and J by 0 bases, with 6 bases of the junction left unmatched. Germline CDR1 reads SEHNR; CDR2 reads FQNEAQ (reference sequence). The CDR3 consists of 15 residues. The CDR3 DNA reads TGTGCCAGCAGCGTGGACAGGATACTGAACACTGAAGCTTTCTTT. Translating it yields CASSVDRILNTEAFF.

This clone was picked up a small number of times. The chain has TRBV5-5 and TRBJ1-3; 8 nucleotides match TRBD1. J was trimmed by 9 bases and V by 5 bases; bases with no gene match: 13. Germline V gene sequence: CDR1 SGHKS, CDR2 YYEKEE (reference sequence). This CDR3 has 15 amino acids. CDR3 amino acids: CASSPGTGERGTIYF. The CDR3 nucleotides are TGTGCCAGCAGTCCCGGGACAGGTGAACGAGGCACCATATATTTT.

The V gene is TRBV28, the J gene TRBJ1-2, with TRBD1 matching over 8 bases. Germline assignment: CDR1 MDHEN and CDR2 SYDVKM. CDR3 length equals 11 residues. The V gene end was trimmed by 6 bases and the J gene end by 7 bases; junction bases not matched to a gene: 1. CDR3 region: CASRQGVGYTF. DNA for the CDR3: TGTGCCAGCAGACAGGGGGTTGGCTACACCTTC.

The gene calls are TRBV29-1 and TRBJ2-2; 9 positions agree with TRBD1. Germline CDR1 reads SQVTM; CDR2 reads ANQGSEA. V was pared by 5 bases and J by 6 bases, with 1 base of the junction left unmatched. The CDR3 consists of 12 residues. The CDR3 sequence: CSVTGGSGELFF. The CDR3 DNA sequence: TGCAGCGTTACAGGGGGCTCCGGGGAGCTGTTTTTT.

The chain links TRBV7-9 to TRBJ1-4, with D unclear. CDR3 length: 13 amino acids. Per germline, CDR1 SEHNR and CDR2 FQNEAQ (reference sequence). Trimming removed 6 bases from V and 4 bases from J, with 9 bases in between. The CDR3 sequence: CASRRGNNEKLFF. The CDR3 nucleotides read TGTGCCAGCAGACGCGGGAATAATGAAAAACTGTTTTTT. Complete variable domain (other parts from reference TRBV7-9 and TRBJ1-4): DTGVSQNPRHKITKRGQNVTFRCDPISEHNRLYWYRQTLGQGPEFLTYFQNEAQLEKSRLLSDRFSAERPKGSFSTLEIQRTEQGDSAMYLCASRRGNNEKLFFGSGTQLSVL.

The J gene is TRBJ1-1, the V gene TRBV19; TRBD1 is a possible D gene (5 bases). Trimming stripped 5 bases from V and 3 bases from J, with 10 bases between. Germline V lookup: CDR1 LNHDA, CDR2 SQIVND (reference sequence). This CDR3 contains 13 residues. The CDR3 reads CASSPRQHTEAFF. The CDR3 bases are TGTGCCAGTAGTCCTCGACAGCACACTGAAGCTTTCTTT.

This chain links TRBV13 with TRBJ2-2; TRBD2 aligns across 14 bases. The CDR3 consists of 17 residues. Germline CDR1 and CDR2: PRHDT and FYEKMQ (reference sequence). The V and J ends lost 5 bases and 6 bases, in that order; junction bases with no gene match: 8. CDR3: CASSTWTSGGPAGELFF. The DNA of the CDR3 is TGTGCCAGCAGCACTTGGACTAGCGGGGGGCCCGCCGGGGAGCTGTTTTTT.

This chain joins TRBV7-9 and TRBJ2-7; TRBD1 aligns across 10 bases. Germline CDR1 is SEHNR and CDR2 is FQNEAQ (reference sequence). The trim removed 0 bases at V and 2 bases at J, leaving 4 bases unmatched. The CDR3 length is 16 residues. CDR3 nucleotides: TGTGCCAGCAGCTTAGCCCCCGGGACAGGGGCCTACGAGCAGTACTTC. It is translated as CASSLAPGTGAYEQYF.

This clone was detected only once. The chain carries TRBV2 and TRBJ1-3; 10 bases line up with TRBD1. CDR3 length equals 16 residues. V lost 1 base and J lost 2; bases outside the gene matches: 2. Per germline, CDR1 SNHLY and CDR2 FYNNEI. CDR3 region: CASSEGGTGAGNTIYF. The CDR3 DNA sequence: TGTGCCAGCAGTGAAGGGGGGACAGGGGCTGGAAACACCATATATTTT.

The chain employs TRBV5-1 and TRBJ1-2; D is undetermined. Trimming shortened V by 3 bases and J by 3 bases, and 12 bases separated the two germline ends. The length of the CDR3 is 14 residues. CDR1 is SGHRS, CDR2 YFSETQ, per germline. The CDR3 DNA reads TGCGCCAGCAGCTCGGGGTCAGGTGACTATGGCTACACCTTC. Amino acids: CASSSGSGDYGYTF.

The chain uses TRBV5-6 and TRBJ2-3; D is ambiguous. CDR3 size: 13 residues. Germline-derived CDR1 and CDR2 are SGHDT and YYEEEE. Trimming took 3 bases from V and 0 from J, leaving 5 bases between them. CDR3 sequence reads: CASSSPSTDTQYF. The CDR3 nucleotides read TGTGCCAGCAGCTCTCCTAGCACAGATACGCAGTATTTT.

The chain carries TRBV6-1 and TRBJ1-3; D not resolved. CDR3 length: 15 residues. Germline V lookup: CDR1 MNHNS, CDR2 SASEGT. V was clipped by 1 base and J by 2 bases, with 9 bases between them. The CDR3 nucleotides read TGTGCCAGCAGTGAAGTTGGGCGTCCTGGAAACACCATATATTTT. It codes for CASSEVGRPGNTIYF.

The chain employs TRBV29-1 and TRBJ1-2; D is possibly TRBD1 (5 bases). The CDR3 runs to 14 residues. Trimming left V 7 bases short and J 6 bases short, with 21 bases between. CDR1 and CDR2 (germline): SQVTM, ANQGSEA. CDR3 in DNA: TGCAGCGCCCAAGCAGGGCTGGGGGGTGATGGCTACACCTTC. It is translated as CSAQAGLGGDGYTF.

This CDR3 is CASSLFNRSYEQYF. DNA for the CDR3: TGCGCCAGCAGCTTGTTTAACAGGAGTTACGAGCAGTACTTC. The chain recombines TRBV5-1 with TRBJ2-7; tentatively, D is TRBD1 (5 bases). The CDR3 has 14 residues. CDR1 is SGHRS and CDR2 is YFSETQ in the germline V gene. The germline V and J ends were trimmed by 1 base and 4 bases, with 12 bases remaining between them.